One and the same sample provided the 26 T cell receptor beta chains below, sequenced in a study of cytomegalovirus exposure and HLA in healthy donors. A multiplex PCR was run with 60 Vbeta primers and 13 Jbeta primers. TCRdb's table, derived via immunoSEQ multiplex PCR, lists solely in-frame clones and lacks some. The sample has 100,000 to 120,000 clones, 70% to 85% seen once; the top ten hold about 6.6%. The sample was PBMCs. The receptors here all came from a man aged 30 to 45 in good health and CMV-seropositive.

This chain uses TRBV11-2 with TRBJ2-5, with TRBD2 as a possible D gene (7 bases). Trimming cost V 4 bases and J 5 bases, with 14 bases left between them. CDR1 is SGHAT and CDR2 is FQNNGV in the germline V gene. CDR3 length: 14 amino acids. CDR3 sequence: CASSWVGGAETQYF. The CDR3 region has the DNA TGTGCCAGCAGCTGGGTGGGGGGGGCCGAGACCCAGTACTTC.

In regard to this clone: Different DNA sequences within this sample yield the same CDR3. The chain links TRBV4-1 to TRBJ2-7; D is uncertain. Germline V gives CDR1 MGHRA, CDR2 YSYEKL. Trimming took 1 base from V and 3 from J, leaving 10 bases between them. This CDR3 region has 14 residues. The DNA of the CDR3 is TGCGCCAGCAGCCAAGTTTTGCGAAGCTACGAGCAGTACTTC. Its protein product is CASSQVLRSYEQYF.

This clone was recorded only once. V and J are TRBV6-5 and TRBJ2-7; 9 nucleotides line up with TRBD1. Germline CDR1 is MNHEY and CDR2 is SVGAGI. The junction had 6 bases not matched to a gene; V was cut back by 6 bases and J by 6 bases. The CDR3 extends over 13 amino acids. The CDR3 spells CASRTGGSGEQYF. For the CDR3, the DNA is TGTGCCAGCAGGACAGGGGGATCCGGCGAGCAGTACTTC.

The rearrangement uses TRBV7-3 and TRBJ2-2; TRBD1 matches at 9 bases. The length of the CDR3 is 17 residues. The germline CDR1 and CDR2 sequences are SGHTA and FQGTGA. V dropped 0 bases and J dropped 4; count of bases not matched to a gene: 6. The CDR3 is CASSLTWDRATTGELFF. The CDR3, as DNA: TGTGCCAGCAGCTTAACCTGGGACAGGGCTACCACCGGGGAGCTGTTTTTT.

J is TRBJ2-7 and V is TRBV11-2; D is perhaps TRBD2 (7 bases). Trimming removed 4 bases from V and 6 bases from J, with 16 bases in between. CDR1 and CDR2 from the germline V gene are SGHAT and FQNNGV. The CDR3 covers 14 residues. Here the CDR3 reads CASSSYQGRAEQYF. DNA for the CDR3: TGTGCCAGCAGCTCATATCAGGGGAGGGCCGAGCAGTACTTC.

The rearrangement joins TRBV7-3 to TRBJ2-1; TRBD1 is a possible D gene (6 bases). The germline V and J ends were trimmed by 3 bases and 0 bases, with 12 bases remaining between them. The CDR3 spans 16 residues. Looked up from germline, CDR1 is SGHTA and CDR2 is FQGTGA. Here the CDR3 DNA reads TGTGCCAGCAGCTTGTCCGGGACACCCTCCTACAATGAGCAGTTCTTC. It yields the protein CASSLSGTPSYNEQFF.

The chain employs TRBV6-1 and TRBJ2-5; D is unresolved. Per germline, CDR1 MNHNS and CDR2 SASEGT. V dropped 3 bases and J dropped 5 bases, with 10 bases sitting between them. This CDR3 contains 13 residues. The CDR3 bases are TGTGCCAGCAGTGACATTGTGCGGGAGACCCAGTACTTC. Translating gives CASSDIVRETQYF.

This chain joins TRBV10-1 and TRBJ2-7; 7 bases fit TRBD1. This CDR3 is built from 14 residues. The J segment lost 5 bases and the V segment lost 3 bases, leaving 7 bases of the junction unmatched. The germline V gene has CDR1 WNHNN and CDR2 SYGVQD (reference sequence). DNA for the CDR3: TGCGCCAGCAGTGATCCCGACAGGGAGCACGAGCAGTACTTC. Its protein product is CASSDPDREHEQYF.

This chain connects TRBV7-9 to TRBJ1-1; D ambiguous. Germline V gene lookup returns CDR1 SEHNR and CDR2 FQNEAQ (reference sequence). This CDR3 contains 12 residues. The germline V and J ends were trimmed by 5 bases and 8 bases, with 12 bases remaining between them. CDR3 sequence: CASSPGEPEAFF. CDR3 coding DNA: TGTGCCAGCAGCCCCGGGGAACCCGAAGCTTTCTTT.

This rearrangement joins TRBV13 to TRBJ1-1; weak D call: TRBD1 (5 bases). The V gene lost 5 bases and the J gene lost 1 base, with 11 bases spanning the gap. The germline V gene has CDR1 PRHDT and CDR2 FYEKMQ (reference sequence). CDR3 size: 14 residues. The CDR3 loop reads CASSPPDKNTEAFF. The CDR3 nucleotides read TGTGCCAGCAGCCCGCCGGACAAGAACACTGAAGCTTTCTTT.

The chain recombines TRBV14 with TRBJ2-2, with D uncertain. Per the germline V gene, CDR1 is SGHDN and CDR2 is FVKESK. The CDR3 consists of 15 residues. The ends were cut back, 0 bases at V and 11 bases at J, with 16 bases in the middle. Here the CDR3 DNA reads TGTGCCAGCAGCCAAGACAGAACTCCGGGTCGTGAGCTGTTTTTT. Amino acids: CASSQDRTPGRELFF.

The rearrangement joins TRBV9 to TRBJ1-1; D is undetermined. Trimming cost V 0 bases and J 5 bases, with 14 bases left between them. CDR1 SGDLS and CDR2 YYNGEE come from the germline V gene. CDR3 length: 15 amino acids. The CDR3 sequence is CASSVARAGSTEAFF. The CDR3 region has the DNA TGTGCCAGCAGCGTAGCTAGGGCGGGGTCTACTGAAGCTTTCTTT.

This clone was detected only a few times. The rearrangement joins TRBV19 to TRBJ1-4, with TRBD1 identical over 9 bases. CDR1 and CDR2 (germline): LNHDA, SQIVND (reference sequence). V was clipped by 7 bases and J by 3 bases; unmatched bases: 6. This CDR3 comprises 15 residues. Here the CDR3 DNA reads TGTGCCAGTACCCTGGACAGGGGAGCTAATGAAAAACTGTTTTTT. Amino acid sequence: CASTLDRGANEKLFF.

The gene calls are TRBV9 and TRBJ2-3, with 14 positions matching TRBD2. Trimming at V came to 4 bases and at J to 4 bases, leaving 8 bases not matched to a gene. The CDR3 is made up of 17 amino acids. Germline-derived CDR1 and CDR2 are SGDLS and YYNGEE. CDR3 in DNA: TGTGCCAGCAGCACGAGACTAGCGGGGGGGCCAGCAGATACGCAGTATTTT. Encoded protein: CASSTRLAGGPADTQYF.

The chain recombines TRBV7-9 with TRBJ2-4; D is ambiguous. This CDR3 has 16 amino acids. Germline V lookup: CDR1 SEHNR, CDR2 FQNEAQ (reference sequence). Trimming removed 5 bases from V and 0 bases from J, with 14 bases in between. CDR3 sequence reads: CASSRLMGEAKNIQYF. CDR3 bases: TGTGCCAGCAGCCGACTTATGGGTGAAGCCAAAAACATTCAGTACTTC.

This clone was seen only once. The CDR3 sequence is CASSEYTVNTEAFF. The CDR3 region has the DNA TGTGCCAGCAGTGAATATACGGTGAACACTGAAGCTTTCTTT. V is TRBV25-1 and J is TRBJ1-1; D is uncertain. CDR1 and CDR2 (germline): MGHDK, SYGVNS. The CDR3 spans 14 residues. The V gene lost 0 bases and the J gene lost 0 bases, with 5 bases spanning the gap.

The J gene is TRBJ2-3, the V gene TRBV7-8; 8 nucleotides agree with TRBD1. Germline CDR1 reads SGHVS; CDR2 reads FQNEAQ. Trimming removed 3 bases from V and 6 bases from J; junction bases left unmatched: 5. This CDR3 contains 14 residues. CDR3: CASSLDRVADTQYF. CDR3 nucleotides: TGTGCCAGCAGCTTGGACAGGGTAGCCGATACGCAGTATTTT.

The gene calls are TRBV7-2 and TRBJ1-2; the D gene is possibly TRBD1 (6 bases). The V and J ends lost 1 base and 7 bases respectively, with 16 bases between them. From germline, CDR1 is SGHTA and CDR2 FQGNSA. This CDR3 region has 15 residues. CDR3 sequence reads: CASSLDDPRGGGYTF. The CDR3 nucleotides are TGTGCCAGCAGCTTAGACGACCCCCGAGGGGGTGGCTACACCTTC.

The rearrangement links TRBV7-2 to TRBJ2-3; D might be TRBD1 (5 bases). CDR1 is SGHTA and CDR2 is FQGNSA in the germline V gene. V was shortened by 2 bases and J by 2 bases, with 11 bases between the two germline ends. CDR3 length: 15 amino acids. The CDR3 loop is CASSLSGRVTDTQYF. The DNA of the CDR3 is TGTGCCAGCAGCTTATCAGGCAGGGTCACAGATACGCAGTATTTT.

The gene calls are TRBV2 and TRBJ2-7, with D possibly matching TRBD2 (5 bases). The V gene's germline CDR1 is SNHLY and CDR2 FYNNEI. Trimming removed 2 bases at V and 0 bases at J, with 14 bases between. This CDR3 has 16 residues. The CDR3 DNA sequence: TGTGCCAGCAGTGAAATGGACTCTTCCCACTCCTACGAGCAGTACTTC. Its translation is CASSEMDSSHSYEQYF.

The CDR3 nucleotides are TGCAGCGCCTGGACAGGGGGCACCGACGAGCAGTACTTC. This gives the protein CSAWTGGTDEQYF. The chain carries TRBV29-1 and TRBJ2-7; 11 nucleotides match TRBD1. V gave up 7 bases and J gave up 5 bases; unmatched junction bases: 7. This CDR3 contains 13 residues. Per germline, CDR1 SQVTM and CDR2 ANQGSEA.

V and J are TRBV14 and TRBJ2-7; D call uncertain. This CDR3 spans 16 amino acids. The germline V gene has CDR1 SGHDN and CDR2 FVKESK. The V end lost 2 bases, the J end lost 3 bases, and 17 bases lay between the germline ends. CDR3 bases: TGTGCCAGCAGCCAAATTGGTGGGCTACCCTTCTACGAGCAGTACTTC. Its translation: CASSQIGGLPFYEQYF. Drawing the rest from reference TRBV14 and TRBJ2-7, the complete variable domain is EAGVTQFPSHSVIEKGQTVTLRCDPISGHDNLYWYRRVMGKEIKFLLHFVKESKQDESGMPNNRFLAERTGGTYSTLKVQPAELEDSGVYFCASSQIGGLPFYEQYFGPGTRLTVT.

V usage is TRBV23-1 and J usage is TRBJ2-6; D perhaps matches TRBD1 (5 bases). TRBV23-1 is given ORF status, its function remaining uncertain. The CDR3 length is 14 residues. Trimming stripped 11 bases from V and 4 bases from J, with 15 bases between. Here the CDR3 reads CASPRTTGANVLTF. CDR3 DNA sequence: TGCGCCTCCCCTCGGACAACAGGGGCCAACGTCCTGACTTTC.

This chain links TRBV7-9 with TRBJ1-6, with 11 positions matching TRBD1. J was trimmed by 15 bases and V by 1 base; bases with no gene match: 2. This CDR3 comprises 13 residues. Germline V gives CDR1 SEHNR, CDR2 FQNEAQ (reference sequence). CDR3: CASSLGGTGGLHF. In DNA form, the CDR3 reads TGTGCCAGCAGCTTAGGCGGGACAGGGGGCCTCCACTTT.

V and J are TRBV6-1 and TRBJ1-1; D is possibly TRBD1 (5 bases). CDR3 length equals 13 residues. V lost 3 bases, J lost 8 bases, and 13 bases lay in between. Germline CDR1 MNHNS, CDR2 SASEGT. CDR3 amino acids: CASSDWAGREAFF. The CDR3, as DNA: TGTGCCAGCAGTGATTGGGCGGGACGCGAAGCTTTCTTT.

The chain joins TRBV4-2 to TRBJ1-2; D uncertain. Germline lookup yields CDR1 LGHNA and CDR2 YNFKEQ. This CDR3 has 15 residues. The V gene lost 0 bases and the J gene lost 4 bases, with 12 bases spanning the gap. The CDR3 spells CASSQESVKVYGYTF. The CDR3 bases are TGTGCCAGCAGCCAAGAGTCGGTCAAAGTCTATGGCTACACCTTC.